This T cell receptor (beta chain) was observed in a study of cytomegalovirus exposure and HLA in healthy donors. This PCR relied on a set of 60 Vbeta primers and 13 Jbeta primers. Using immunoSEQ multiplex PCR, the repertoire was profiled, and TCRdb retains in-frame clones only, with some absent. The data contain 80,000 to 130,000 clones, approximately 81% of them singletons. Losses at the gene ends were 8 bases for V and 6 bases for J; bases not matched to a gene: 9. The length of the CDR3 is 14 residues. The receptor was derived from a male donor in good health and CMV-seropositive. Material for sequencing was PBMCs. The chain is built from TRBV5-3 and TRBJ1-2; TRBD1 matches 11 bases. TRBV5-3 is recorded as an ORF, its role being uncertain. The chain's CDR3 is CASLLDRGHDGYTF. DNA of the CDR3: TGTGCCAGCTTGCTGGACAGGGGGCATGATGGCTACACCTTC.